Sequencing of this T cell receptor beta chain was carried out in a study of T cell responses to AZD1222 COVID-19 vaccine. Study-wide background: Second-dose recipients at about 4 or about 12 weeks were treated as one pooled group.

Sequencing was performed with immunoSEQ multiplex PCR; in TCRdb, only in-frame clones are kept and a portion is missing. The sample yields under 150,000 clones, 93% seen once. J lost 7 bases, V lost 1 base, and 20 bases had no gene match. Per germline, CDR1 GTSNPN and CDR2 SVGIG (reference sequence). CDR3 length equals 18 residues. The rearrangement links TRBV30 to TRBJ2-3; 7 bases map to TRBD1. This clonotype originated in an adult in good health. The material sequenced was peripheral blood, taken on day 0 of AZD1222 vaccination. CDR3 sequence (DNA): TGTGCCTGGAGTGCATTTAGACAGGGAGTAGACAAAAGGAATACGCAGTATTTT. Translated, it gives CAWSAFRQGVDKRNTQYF.